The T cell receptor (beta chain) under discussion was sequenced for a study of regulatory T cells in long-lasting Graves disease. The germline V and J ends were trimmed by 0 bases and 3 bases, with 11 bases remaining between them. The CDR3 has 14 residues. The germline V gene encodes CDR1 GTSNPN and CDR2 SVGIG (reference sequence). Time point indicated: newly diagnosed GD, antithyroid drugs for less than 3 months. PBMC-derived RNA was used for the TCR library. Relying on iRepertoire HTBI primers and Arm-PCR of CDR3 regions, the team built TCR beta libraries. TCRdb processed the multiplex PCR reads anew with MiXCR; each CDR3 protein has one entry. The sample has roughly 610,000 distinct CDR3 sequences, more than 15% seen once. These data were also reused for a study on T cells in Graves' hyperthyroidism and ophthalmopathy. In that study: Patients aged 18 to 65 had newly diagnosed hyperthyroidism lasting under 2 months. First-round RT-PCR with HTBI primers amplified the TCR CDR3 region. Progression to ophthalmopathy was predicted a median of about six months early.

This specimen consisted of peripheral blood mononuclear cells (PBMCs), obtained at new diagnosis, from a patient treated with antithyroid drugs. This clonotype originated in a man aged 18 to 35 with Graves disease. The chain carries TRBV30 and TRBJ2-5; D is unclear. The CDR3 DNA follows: TGTGCCTGGAGTGTACAGTCCATCGAAGAGACCCAGTACTTC. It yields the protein CAWSVQSIEETQYF.